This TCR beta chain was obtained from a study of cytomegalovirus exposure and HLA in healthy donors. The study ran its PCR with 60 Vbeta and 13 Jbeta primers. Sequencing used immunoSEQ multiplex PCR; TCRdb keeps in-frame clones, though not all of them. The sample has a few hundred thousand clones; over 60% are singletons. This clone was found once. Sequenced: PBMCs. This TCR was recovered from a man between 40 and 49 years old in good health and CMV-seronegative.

The CDR3 loop reads CASRPIRGTGLYF. The CDR3 DNA reads as TGTGCCAGCAGACCAATAAGGGGCACGGGCCTATATTTT. The rearrangement joins TRBV6-1 to TRBJ1-3; perhaps TRBD1 as D (5 bases). Trimming took 6 bases from V and 14 from J, leaving 20 bases between them. CDR1 and CDR2 from the germline V gene are MNHNS and SASEGT. This CDR3 has 13 residues.